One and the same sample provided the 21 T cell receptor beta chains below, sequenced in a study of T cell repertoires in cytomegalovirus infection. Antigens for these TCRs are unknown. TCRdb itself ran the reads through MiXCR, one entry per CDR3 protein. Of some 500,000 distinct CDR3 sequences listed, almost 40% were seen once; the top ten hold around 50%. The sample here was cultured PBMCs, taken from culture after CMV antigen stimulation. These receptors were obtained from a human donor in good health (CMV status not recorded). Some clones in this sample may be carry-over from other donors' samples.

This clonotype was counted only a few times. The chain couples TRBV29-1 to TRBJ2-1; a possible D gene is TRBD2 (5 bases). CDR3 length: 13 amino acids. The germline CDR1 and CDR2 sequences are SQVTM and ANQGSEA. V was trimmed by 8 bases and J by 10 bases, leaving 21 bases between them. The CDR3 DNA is TGCAGCTCTCGAGTGAGGGAATTGGGCGAGCAGTTCTTC. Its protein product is CSSRVRELGEQFF.

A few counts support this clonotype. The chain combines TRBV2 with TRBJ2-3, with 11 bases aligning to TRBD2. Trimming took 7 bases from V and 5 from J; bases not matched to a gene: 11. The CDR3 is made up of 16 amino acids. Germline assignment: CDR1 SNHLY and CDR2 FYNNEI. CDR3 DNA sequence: TGTGCCAGCAACCCGGGACTAGCGGCCAGGATAGATACGCAGTATTTT. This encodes CASNPGLAARIDTQYF.

CDR3 DNA: TGTGCCAGCAGCGTTCAGGGAAACACCATATATTTT. Protein sequence: CASSVQGNTIYF. This chain joins TRBV7-2 and TRBJ1-3, with D uncertain. This CDR3 spans 12 amino acids. In germline, CDR1 is SGHTA, CDR2 FQGNSA. V lost 5 bases, J lost 4 bases, and 6 bases lay in between.

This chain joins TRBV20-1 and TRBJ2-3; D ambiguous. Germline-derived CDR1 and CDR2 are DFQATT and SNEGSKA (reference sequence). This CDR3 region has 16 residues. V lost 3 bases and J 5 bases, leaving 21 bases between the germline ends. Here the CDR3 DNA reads TGCAGTGCTAGCCTCCCACGGTTTGCGATCGTAGATACGCAGTATTTT. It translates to CSASLPRFAIVDTQYF.

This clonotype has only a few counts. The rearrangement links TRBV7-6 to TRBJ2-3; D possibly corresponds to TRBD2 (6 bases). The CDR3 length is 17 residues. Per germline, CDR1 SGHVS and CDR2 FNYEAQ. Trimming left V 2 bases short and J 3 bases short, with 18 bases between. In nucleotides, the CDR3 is TGTGCCAGCAGCTTAAACAGAACTAGCCTTAGAACAGATACGCAGTATTTT. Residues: CASSLNRTSLRTDTQYF.

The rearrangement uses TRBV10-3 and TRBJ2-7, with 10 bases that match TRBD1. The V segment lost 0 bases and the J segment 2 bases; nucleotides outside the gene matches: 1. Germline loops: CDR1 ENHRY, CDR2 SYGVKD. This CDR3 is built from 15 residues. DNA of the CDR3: TGTGCCATCAGTGAGTCGGACAGGGGGGCCTACGAGCAGTACTTC. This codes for CAISESDRGAYEQYF.

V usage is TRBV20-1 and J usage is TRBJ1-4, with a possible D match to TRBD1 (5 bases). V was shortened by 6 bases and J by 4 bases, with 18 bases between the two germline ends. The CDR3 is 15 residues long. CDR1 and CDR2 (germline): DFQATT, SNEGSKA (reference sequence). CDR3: CSAPTPRGSNEKLFF. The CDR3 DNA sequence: TGCAGTGCACCGACCCCTCGGGGGAGTAATGAAAAACTGTTTTTT.

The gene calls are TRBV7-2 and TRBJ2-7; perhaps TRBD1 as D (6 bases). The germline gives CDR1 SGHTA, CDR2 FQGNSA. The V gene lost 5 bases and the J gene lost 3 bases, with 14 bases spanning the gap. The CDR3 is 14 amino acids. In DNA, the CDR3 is TGTGCCAGCAGCACCGGGACATTCAACTACGAGCAGTACTTC. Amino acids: CASSTGTFNYEQYF.

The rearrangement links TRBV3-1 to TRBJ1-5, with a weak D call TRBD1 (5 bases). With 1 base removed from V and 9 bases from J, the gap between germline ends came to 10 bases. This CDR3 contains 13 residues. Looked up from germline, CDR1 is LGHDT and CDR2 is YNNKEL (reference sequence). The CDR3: CASSQGGVRPQHF. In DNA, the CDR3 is TGTGCCAGCAGCCAAGGAGGGGTTCGGCCCCAGCATTTT. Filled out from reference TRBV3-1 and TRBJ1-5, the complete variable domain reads DTAVSQTPKYLVTQMGNDKSIKCEQNLGHDTMYWYKQDSKKFLKIMFSYNNKELIINETVPNRFSPKSPDKAHLNLHINSLELGDSAVYFCASSQGGVRPQHFGDGTRLSIL.

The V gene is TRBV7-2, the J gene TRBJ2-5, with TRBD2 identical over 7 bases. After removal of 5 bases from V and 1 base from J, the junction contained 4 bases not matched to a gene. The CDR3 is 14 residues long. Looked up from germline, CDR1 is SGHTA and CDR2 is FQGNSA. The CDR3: CASSPSGLQETQYF. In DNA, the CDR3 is TGTGCCAGCAGCCCTAGCGGCCTCCAAGAGACCCAGTACTTC.

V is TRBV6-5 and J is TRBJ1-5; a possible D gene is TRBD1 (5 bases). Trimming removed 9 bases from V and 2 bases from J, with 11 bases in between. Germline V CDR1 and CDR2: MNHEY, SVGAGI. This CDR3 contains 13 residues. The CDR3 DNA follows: TGTGCCAGAAGGGACGGGGGCAATCAGCCCCAGCATTTT. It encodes CARRDGGNQPQHF.

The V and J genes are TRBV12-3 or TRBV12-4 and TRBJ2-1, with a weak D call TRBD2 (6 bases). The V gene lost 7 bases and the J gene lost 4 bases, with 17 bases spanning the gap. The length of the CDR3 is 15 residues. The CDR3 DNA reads TGTGCCAGCACCCTTCGCCTAGCGAAGTACAATGAGCAGTTCTTC. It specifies CASTLRLAKYNEQFF.

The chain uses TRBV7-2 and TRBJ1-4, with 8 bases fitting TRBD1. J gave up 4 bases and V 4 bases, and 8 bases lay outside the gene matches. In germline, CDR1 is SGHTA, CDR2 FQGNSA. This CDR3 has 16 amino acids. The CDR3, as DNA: TGTGCCAGCAGCTCAAGCCGGGACAGGTATAATGAAAAACTGTTTTTT. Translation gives CASSSSRDRYNEKLFF.

The CDR3 loop reads CATSRVRPANEKLFF. DNA for the CDR3: TGTGCCACCAGCAGGGTCCGCCCGGCTAATGAAAAACTGTTTTTT. The genes are TRBV15 and TRBJ1-4; D unresolved. CDR1 and CDR2 (germline): LNHNV, YYDKDF (reference sequence). V lost 3 bases and J 3 bases, leaving 11 bases between the germline ends. This CDR3 comprises 15 residues. Looking up the rest from reference TRBV15 and TRBJ1-4 gives the full variable domain: DAMVIQNPRYQVTQFGKPVTLSCSQTLNHNVMYWYQQKSSQAPKLLFHYYDKDFNNEADTPDNFQSRRPNTSFCFLDIRSPGLGDTAMYLCATSRVRPANEKLFFGSGTQLSVL.

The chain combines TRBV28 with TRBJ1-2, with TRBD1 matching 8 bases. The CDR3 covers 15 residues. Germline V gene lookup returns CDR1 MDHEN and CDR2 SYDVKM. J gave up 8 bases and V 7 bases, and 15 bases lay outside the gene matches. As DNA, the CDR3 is TGTGCCAGCATACAACAGGGGGTCGATAGATACGGCTACACCTTC. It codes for CASIQQGVDRYGYTF.

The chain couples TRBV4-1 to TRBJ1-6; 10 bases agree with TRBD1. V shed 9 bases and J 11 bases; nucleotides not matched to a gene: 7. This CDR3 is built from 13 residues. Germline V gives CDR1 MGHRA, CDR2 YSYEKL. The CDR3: CARRGQGFAPLHF. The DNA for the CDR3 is TGCGCCAGAAGGGGACAGGGGTTCGCACCCCTCCACTTT.

CDR3 residues: CASSPGGPRLYNEQFF. The CDR3, as DNA: TGTGCCAGCAGCCCGGGGGGGCCCCGTTTGTACAATGAGCAGTTCTTC. The chain links TRBV7-9 to TRBJ2-1, with TRBD2 identical over 8 bases. Germline CDR1 SEHNR, CDR2 FQNEAQ (reference sequence). The CDR3 runs 16 residues. V lost 5 bases to trimming and J lost 4 bases; unmatched junction nucleotides: 10.

DNA of the CDR3: TGTGCCAGCAGTTGGGGACAGGGGGGCTATGGCTACACCTTC. Translated: CASSWGQGGYGYTF. The J gene is TRBJ1-2, the V gene TRBV12-3 or TRBV12-4; 11 bases line up with TRBD1. The junction had 2 bases not matched to a gene; V was cut back by 4 bases and J by 4 bases. The CDR3 is 14 residues long.

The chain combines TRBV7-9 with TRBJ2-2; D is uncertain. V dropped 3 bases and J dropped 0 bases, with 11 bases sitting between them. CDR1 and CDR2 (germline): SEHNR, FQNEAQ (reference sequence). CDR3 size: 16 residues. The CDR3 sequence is CASSFSVGPNTGELFF. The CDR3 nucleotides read TGTGCCAGCAGCTTTTCAGTCGGACCGAACACCGGGGAGCTGTTTTTT.

The CDR3 DNA reads as TGCGCCAGCAGGGAGGTGTTAGTGGACACTGAAGCTTTCTTT. Protein: CASREVLVDTEAFF. The chain combines TRBV10-2 with TRBJ1-1, with no clear D. Per germline, CDR1 WSHSY and CDR2 SAAADI. V gave up 6 bases and J gave up 3 bases, with 14 bases separating them. There are 14 residues in the CDR3.

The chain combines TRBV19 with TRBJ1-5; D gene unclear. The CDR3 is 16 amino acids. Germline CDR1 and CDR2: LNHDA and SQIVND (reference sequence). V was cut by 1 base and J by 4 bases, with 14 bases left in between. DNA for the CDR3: TGTGCCAGTAGTATAGGGCGACCGTCCCCAAATCAGCCCCAGCATTTT. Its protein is CASSIGRPSPNQPQHF.